This TCR beta chain comes out of a study of blood T cell repertoires in COVID-19. In the authors' methods: Amplification with reference gene primers provided the estimates of nucleated cell counts. Clones were read by immunoSEQ multiplex PCR, and TCRdb kept only the in-frame ones, dropping some. V, J and clone size reflect that table, while D and trimming were determined from the DNA. Here the sample spans roughly 220,000 clones, around 80% being singletons. The CDR3 contains 16 residues. V lost 0 bases to trimming and J lost 7 bases, with 17 bases between them. The chain combines TRBV5-3 with TRBJ1-5; the D gene is possibly TRBD1 (5 bases). TRBV5-3 is annotated as an ORF whose role is uncertain. Sequencing was carried out using peripheral blood. The TCR originated in a woman in her 70s with acute or convalescent COVID-19. CDR3 in amino acids: CARSLGGAPLRQPQHF. The CDR3 DNA follows: TGTGCCAGAAGCTTGGGCGGGGCCCCCCTGCGGCAGCCCCAGCATTTT.